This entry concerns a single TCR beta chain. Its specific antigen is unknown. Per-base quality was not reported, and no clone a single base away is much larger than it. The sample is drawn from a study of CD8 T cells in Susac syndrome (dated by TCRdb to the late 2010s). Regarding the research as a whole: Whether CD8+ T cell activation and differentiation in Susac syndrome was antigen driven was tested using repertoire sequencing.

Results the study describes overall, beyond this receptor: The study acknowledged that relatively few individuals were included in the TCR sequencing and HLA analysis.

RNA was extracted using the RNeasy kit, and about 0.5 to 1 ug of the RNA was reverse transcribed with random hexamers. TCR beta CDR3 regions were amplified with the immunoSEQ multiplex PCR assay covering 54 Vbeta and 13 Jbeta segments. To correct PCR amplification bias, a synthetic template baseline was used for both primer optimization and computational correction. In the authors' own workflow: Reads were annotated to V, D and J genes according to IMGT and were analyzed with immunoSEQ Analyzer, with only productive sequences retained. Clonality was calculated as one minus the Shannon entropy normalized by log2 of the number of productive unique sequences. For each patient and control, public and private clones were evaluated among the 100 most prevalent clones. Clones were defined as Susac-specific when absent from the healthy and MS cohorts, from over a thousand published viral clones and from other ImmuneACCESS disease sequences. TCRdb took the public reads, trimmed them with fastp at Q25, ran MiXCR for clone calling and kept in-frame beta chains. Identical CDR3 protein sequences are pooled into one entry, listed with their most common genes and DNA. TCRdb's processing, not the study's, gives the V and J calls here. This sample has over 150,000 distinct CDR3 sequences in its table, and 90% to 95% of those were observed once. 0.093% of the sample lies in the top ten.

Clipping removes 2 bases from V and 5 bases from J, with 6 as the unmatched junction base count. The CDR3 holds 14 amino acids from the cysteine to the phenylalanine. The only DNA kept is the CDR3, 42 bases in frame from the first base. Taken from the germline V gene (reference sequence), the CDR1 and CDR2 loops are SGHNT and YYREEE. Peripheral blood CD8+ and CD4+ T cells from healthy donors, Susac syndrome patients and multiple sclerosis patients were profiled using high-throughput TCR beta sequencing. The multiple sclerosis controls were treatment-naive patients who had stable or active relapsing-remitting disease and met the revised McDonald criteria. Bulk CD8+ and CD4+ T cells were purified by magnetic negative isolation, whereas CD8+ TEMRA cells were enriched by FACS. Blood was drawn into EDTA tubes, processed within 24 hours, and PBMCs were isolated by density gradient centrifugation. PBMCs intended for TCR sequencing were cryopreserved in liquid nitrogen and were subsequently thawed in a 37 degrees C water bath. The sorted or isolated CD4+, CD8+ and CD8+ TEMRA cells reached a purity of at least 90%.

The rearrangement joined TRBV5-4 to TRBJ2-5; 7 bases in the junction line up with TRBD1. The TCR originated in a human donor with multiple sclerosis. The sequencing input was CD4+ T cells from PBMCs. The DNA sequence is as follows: TGTGCCAGCAGCTTTAAGGGGGCGGTTGAGACCCAGTACTTC. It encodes CASSFKGAVETQYF. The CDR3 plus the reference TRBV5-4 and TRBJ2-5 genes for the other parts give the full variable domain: ETGVTQSPTHLIKTRGQQVTLRCSSQSGHNTVSWYQQALGQGPQFIFQYYREEENGRGNFPPRFSGLQFPNYSSELNVNALELDDSALYLCASSFKGAVETQYFGPGTRLLVL.